One sample yielded the 17 T cell receptor beta chains listed below, sequenced in a study of cytotoxic CD8 clonotypes in ibrutinib-treated CLL. Here immunoSEQ multiplex PCR was the method, and the copy in TCRdb shows in-frame clones only, minus some. The repertoire holds fewer than 45,000 clones, with 60% to 80% as singletons. This specimen was PBMCs, taken at disease progression, from a patient treated with ibrutinib. These receptors were collected from a human donor with chronic lymphocytic leukemia.

The chain links TRBV5-5 to TRBJ2-7; TRBD2 aligns across 7 bases. This CDR3 region has 14 residues. V lost 3 bases and J lost 9; bases outside the gene matches: 12. The germline V gene encodes CDR1 SGHKS and CDR2 YYEKEE (reference sequence). CDR3 nucleotides: TGTGCCAGCAGCTCCCACGGGAGGCCCATCGGGCAGTACTTC. Translating it yields CASSSHGRPIGQYF.

This rearrangement joins TRBV14 to TRBJ2-1; D may match TRBD1 or TRBD2 (5 bases each). Germline V lookup: CDR1 SGHDN, CDR2 FVKESK. The germline V and J ends were trimmed by 4 bases and 12 bases, with 16 bases remaining between them. There are 13 residues in the CDR3. This chain's CDR3 is CASSPRDGLGQFF. CDR3 in DNA: TGTGCCAGCAGCCCAAGGGACGGCCTAGGGCAGTTCTTC.

About this clone: One end of the junction varies from germline; a read error may be responsible. This chain uses TRBV12-5 with TRBJ1-1, with a weak D call TRBD1 (5 bases). Germline-derived CDR1 and CDR2 are LGHNT and FRNRAP. This CDR3 region has 14 residues. The CDR3 is CASGLGGMNTEAFF. The CDR3 DNA reads TGTGCTAGTGGCTTGGGGGGGATGAACACTGAAGCTTTCTTT.

The chain is built from TRBV2 and TRBJ2-2; D gene ambiguous. V lost 4 bases, J lost 6 bases, and 9 bases lay in between. The CDR3 is 13 amino acids. The germline gives CDR1 SNHLY, CDR2 FYNNEI. Here the CDR3 DNA reads TGTGCCAGCAGTGTTTCCCTTCCCGGGGAGCTGTTTTTT. It yields the protein CASSVSLPGELFF.

This chain joins TRBV6-1 and TRBJ2-5, with TRBD1 matching 8 bases. Germline V gives CDR1 MNHNS, CDR2 SASEGT. This CDR3 region has 15 residues. J lost 2 bases, V lost 2 bases, and 4 bases had no gene match. CDR3 region: CASSENRGRQETQYF. CDR3 nucleotide sequence: TGTGCCAGCAGTGAAAACAGGGGGAGGCAAGAGACCCAGTACTTC.

This chain uses TRBV6-4 with TRBJ2-3; 8 bases map to TRBD1. This CDR3 is built from 13 residues. Germline lookup yields CDR1 MRHNA and CDR2 SNTAGT. The V segment lost 7 bases and the J segment 3 bases; nucleotides outside the gene matches: 3. As DNA, the CDR3 is TGTGCCAGCACTGGACAGGGAACAGATACGCAGTATTTT. It is translated as CASTGQGTDTQYF.

This clone was found once. V gene TRBV6-5 combines with J gene TRBJ1-4; D is undetermined. The CDR3 length is 12 residues. Germline CDR1 reads MNHEY; CDR2 reads SVGAGI. Between the trimmed V and J ends, which lost 9 bases and 5 bases, there was a span of 10 bases. The CDR3 nucleotides read TGTGCCAGTCGGCGGCAGAATGAAAAACTGTTTTTT. This translates into CASRRQNEKLFF.

The chain combines TRBV5-1 with TRBJ2-7, with D maybe TRBD2 (7 bases). V was cut by 5 bases and J by 1 base, with 16 bases left in between. The CDR3 runs to 15 residues. The germline CDR1 and CDR2 sequences are SGHRS and YFSETQ. CDR3 residues: CASSLGHGGSYEQYF. CDR3 bases: TGCGCCAGCAGTCTGGGACACGGGGGGTCCTACGAGCAGTACTTC.

The rearrangement uses TRBV27 and TRBJ2-7; possible D gene TRBD2, 6 bases. Looked up from germline, CDR1 is MNHEY and CDR2 is SMNVEV (reference sequence). The CDR3 sequence is 14 residues long. Between the trimmed V and J ends, which lost 8 bases and 0 bases, there was a span of 14 bases. CDR3 protein: CASGRRGSSYEQYF. CDR3 in DNA: TGTGCCAGCGGACGTCGGGGGAGCTCCTACGAGCAGTACTTC.

The chain couples TRBV2 to TRBJ1-2; the D gene is possibly TRBD1 (6 bases). This CDR3 is built from 13 residues. Trimming shortened V by 4 bases and J by 6 bases, and 12 bases separated the two germline ends. The V gene's germline CDR1 is SNHLY and CDR2 FYNNEI. The CDR3 coding sequence is TGTGCCAGCAGTGTGGGCAGGGGACATGGCTACACCTTC. This encodes CASSVGRGHGYTF. Full variable domain (missing parts from reference TRBV2 and TRBJ1-2): EPEVTQTPSHQVTQMGQEVILRCVPISNHLYFYWYRQILGQKVEFLVSFYNNEISEKSEIFDDQFSVERPDGSNFTLKIRSTKLEDSAMYFCASSVGRGHGYTFGSGTRLTVV.

V gene TRBV11-2 combines with J gene TRBJ1-2; D is unclear. The germline V gene encodes CDR1 SGHAT and CDR2 FQNNGV. The length of the CDR3 is 13 residues. Between the trimmed V and J ends, which lost 3 bases and 4 bases, there was a span of 9 bases. The CDR3 is CASSFRGPYGYTF. In DNA, the CDR3 is TGTGCCAGCAGCTTCCGGGGTCCCTATGGCTACACCTTC.

The chain has TRBV28 and TRBJ2-7; D is ambiguous. This CDR3 is built from 16 residues. The germline V gene encodes CDR1 MDHEN and CDR2 SYDVKM. Trimming removed 5 bases from V and 1 base from J, with 18 bases in between. CDR3 amino acids: CASSPSPFAASYEQYF. The CDR3 coding sequence is TGTGCCAGCAGTCCCAGCCCCTTCGCCGCGTCCTACGAGCAGTACTTC.

This chain connects TRBV6-5 to TRBJ2-1; D ambiguous. V lost 4 bases to trimming and J lost 4 bases, with 11 bases between them. Germline assignment: CDR1 MNHEY and CDR2 SVGAGI. The CDR3 is 14 amino acids. This CDR3 is CASSLRPQYNEQFF. In DNA, the CDR3 is TGTGCCAGCAGTTTACGCCCGCAGTACAATGAGCAGTTCTTC.

CDR3 loop: CASSLFPWTAAYEQYF. The DNA of the CDR3 is TGTGCCAGCAGTTTATTTCCTTGGACGGCCGCCTACGAGCAGTACTTC. The chain has TRBV27 and TRBJ2-7; D unresolved. The CDR3 is 16 residues long. CDR1 and CDR2 (germline): MNHEY, SMNVEV (reference sequence). V was trimmed by 1 base and J by 2 bases, leaving 15 bases between them.

The chain carries TRBV7-2 and TRBJ2-3; the D gene is possibly TRBD1 (6 bases). Germline CDR1 reads SGHTA; CDR2 reads FQGNSA. V gave up 4 bases and J gave up 3 bases, with 23 bases separating them. This CDR3 has 18 amino acids. CDR3 nucleotides: TGTGCCAGCAGCTCGAATCGACCGGGACACGGACCAACAGATACGCAGTATTTT. This encodes CASSSNRPGHGPTDTQYF.

The chain joins TRBV6-1 to TRBJ2-3; D is ambiguous. V lost 2 bases, J lost 12 bases, and 9 bases lay in between. The length of the CDR3 is 11 residues. Germline lookup yields CDR1 MNHNS and CDR2 SASEGT. CDR3 sequence: CASSELPAQYF. As DNA, the CDR3 is TGTGCCAGCAGTGAATTACCTGCACAGTATTTT.

V usage is TRBV6-1 and J usage is TRBJ2-7, with 9 bases aligning to TRBD1. The CDR3 length is 15 residues. V lost 7 bases to trimming and J lost 5 bases; unmatched junction nucleotides: 12. Per the germline V gene, CDR1 is MNHNS and CDR2 is SASEGT. The CDR3 is CASNLFGTGPHEQYF. In DNA, the CDR3 is TGTGCCAGCAATTTATTTGGGACAGGGCCCCACGAGCAGTACTTC.